This T cell receptor (beta chain) was found in a study of siplizumab effects on memory and regulatory T cells. Findings and limits, study-wide: Both greater diversity than memory cells and a major contribution to the alloresponse seemed to characterize naive T cells. Proof of suppressive function in proliferating Tregs from siplizumab cultures was not established.

Of note for this clone: Its antigen remains unknown.

From germline, CDR1 is MDHEN and CDR2 SYDVKM. The ends were cut back, 6 bases at V and 4 bases at J, with 3 bases in the middle. The CDR3 totals 10 residues. Where a few donor pairs were concerned, the unstimulated naive, memory, effector memory and TEMRA subsets underwent sequencing. Clones were read by immunoSEQ multiplex PCR, and TCRdb kept only the in-frame ones, dropping some. The sample lists more than 75,000 clones; approximately 97% were seen once. Sequencing was done on a sample of naive CD4+ T cells sorted from blood. The chain combines TRBV28 with TRBJ1-2; D is uncertain. The TCR was taken from a human donor in good health. The DNA for the CDR3 is TGTGCCAGCAGGAGCTATGGCTACACCTTC. It translates to CASRSYGYTF.